This TCR beta chain originates from a study of blood T cell repertoires in COVID-19. Study-wide background: Spain, Italy and the United States supplied samples that represented acute and convalescent COVID-19. T cells, B-cell-depleted T cells, or PBMCs supplied cDNA or gDNA.

Trimming shortened V by 6 bases and J by 1 base, and 4 bases separated the two germline ends. Germline V gene lookup returns CDR1 KGHDR and CDR2 SFDVKD. This CDR3 region has 12 residues. Authors' analysis steps: It was from reference gene primer amplification that nucleated cell counts were estimated. The table came from immunoSEQ multiplex PCR; TCRdb's copy has only in-frame clones and leaves some out. The D gene and trimming were derived from the DNA, and the V and J assignments and clone size from that table. The sample has around 60,000 clones, about 90% seen once. Sequencing was performed on peripheral blood. V is TRBV24-1 and J is TRBJ2-3; no clear D gene. This clonotype was obtained from a human donor with active COVID-19. The donor label of this sample is uncertain. The CDR3 DNA reads as TGTGCCACCAGTACGGGCACAGATACGCAGTATTTT. Protein: CATSTGTDTQYF.